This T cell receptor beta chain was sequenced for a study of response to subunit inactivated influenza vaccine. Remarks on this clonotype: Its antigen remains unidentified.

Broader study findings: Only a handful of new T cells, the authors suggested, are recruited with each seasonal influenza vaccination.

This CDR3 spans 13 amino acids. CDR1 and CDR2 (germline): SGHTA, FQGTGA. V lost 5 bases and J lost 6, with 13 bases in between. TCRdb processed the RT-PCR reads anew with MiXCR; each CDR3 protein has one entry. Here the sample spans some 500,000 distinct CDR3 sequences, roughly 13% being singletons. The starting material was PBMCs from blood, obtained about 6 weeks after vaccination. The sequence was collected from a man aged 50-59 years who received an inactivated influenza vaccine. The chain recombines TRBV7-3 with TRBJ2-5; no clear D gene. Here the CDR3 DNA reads TGTGCCAGCAGCCCCCGATCTGGAAAGACCCAGTACTTC. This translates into CASSPRSGKTQYF.